The rows below give T cell receptor beta chains drawn from one sample of a study of T-cell memory formation after mild COVID-19. In TCRdb, the 5' RACE reads were re-called with MiXCR into one record per CDR3 protein. Among fewer than 250,000 distinct CDR3 sequences listed, just over 15% were seen once. Sequenced input: PBMCs or a T cell subset sorted from them (not recorded which). All receptors derive from an adult woman who had mild COVID-19 (a few samples of this study predate the infection). Cell type and time point are not known. Both conserved end residues are part of each CDR3. The order of the fields is J gene, clone size, V gene, D gene, CDR3 DNA, CDR3 protein. The D gene is left open where the match is weak. A row's size may be missing; if present it is once, few, many or a size class.

J gene: TRBJ1-2; clone size: -; V gene: TRBV7-9; D gene: -; CDR3 DNA: TGTGCCAGCAGCTCCTGGGACTATGGCTACACCTTC; CDR3 protein: CASSSWDYGYTF
J gene: TRBJ1-1; clone size: few; V gene: TRBV29-1; D gene: -; CDR3 DNA: TGCAGCGCCAATGGACAGCTGAACACTGAAGCTTTCTTT; CDR3 protein: CSANGQLNTEAFF
J gene: TRBJ1-1; clone size: few; V gene: TRBV4-1; D gene: -; CDR3 DNA: TGCGCCAGCAGCCAAGAAACCGCGGGGGGCCTCACTGAAGCTTTCTTT; CDR3 protein: CASSQETAGGLTEAFF
J gene: TRBJ1-4; clone size: few; V gene: TRBV7-9; D gene: TRBD1; CDR3 DNA: TGTGCCAGCAGTGAGAGTGGACAGGTTGAAAAACTGTTTTTT; CDR3 protein: CASSESGQVEKLFF
J gene: TRBJ2-3; clone size: -; V gene: TRBV6-2/TRBV6-3; D gene: -; CDR3 DNA: TGTGCCAGCAGTTACTCGGGAACTAAAGATACGCAGTATTTT; CDR3 protein: CASSYSGTKDTQYF
J gene: TRBJ1-2; clone size: -; V gene: TRBV7-9; D gene: -; CDR3 DNA: TGTGCCAGCAGCTTCTCCGGGACTAGGAGCGATGGCTACACCTTC; CDR3 protein: CASSFSGTRSDGYTF
J gene: TRBJ2-7; clone size: few; V gene: TRBV20-1; D gene: TRBD2; CDR3 DNA: TGCAGTGCTAGAGATATACTAGCGGGGCGGACCTACGAGCAGTACTTC; CDR3 protein: CSARDILAGRTYEQYF
J gene: TRBJ1-1; clone size: -; V gene: TRBV12-3/TRBV12-4; D gene: -; CDR3 DNA: TGTGCCAGCAGTTTCGCAGGGACGAACACTGAAGCTTTCTTT; CDR3 protein: CASSFAGTNTEAFF
J gene: TRBJ1-5; clone size: -; V gene: TRBV25-1; D gene: TRBD1; CDR3 DNA: TGTGCCAGCCGGGACAGGGATAATCAGCCCCAGCATTTT; CDR3 protein: CASRDRDNQPQHF
J gene: TRBJ2-1; clone size: many; V gene: TRBV20-1; D gene: -; CDR3 DNA: TGCAGTGCTAGCAGGACAGAATACAATGAGCAGTTCTTC; CDR3 protein: CSASRTEYNEQFF
J gene: TRBJ2-1; clone size: few; V gene: TRBV7-6; D gene: -; CDR3 DNA: TGTGCCAGCAGCTTAACCTTAGCCGGGAATGAGCAGTTCTTC; CDR3 protein: CASSLTLAGNEQFF
J gene: TRBJ2-5; clone size: many; V gene: TRBV12-3/TRBV12-4; D gene: -; CDR3 DNA: TGTGCCAGCAGTCGACTGGGAGAGACCCAGTACTTC; CDR3 protein: CASSRLGETQYF
J gene: TRBJ2-1; clone size: few; V gene: TRBV7-9; D gene: -; CDR3 DNA: TGTGCCAGCAGCTTAGGACCGGGGGTTAGGGCCAATGAGCAGTTCTTC; CDR3 protein: CASSLGPGVRANEQFF
J gene: TRBJ1-1; clone size: -; V gene: TRBV3-1; D gene: -; CDR3 DNA: TGTGCCAGCAGCCCCCTACATAGGAACACTGAAGCTTTCTTT; CDR3 protein: CASSPLHRNTEAFF
J gene: TRBJ1-3; clone size: many; V gene: TRBV18; D gene: -; CDR3 DNA: TGTGCCAGCTCACCACCGGTCGGGAGCTCTGGAAACACCATATATTTT; CDR3 protein: CASSPPVGSSGNTIYF
J gene: TRBJ2-4; clone size: many; V gene: TRBV2; D gene: TRBD1; CDR3 DNA: TGTGCCAGCAGTGAAGGTCGGGACAGAAAAAACATTCAGTACTTC; CDR3 protein: CASSEGRDRKNIQYF
J gene: TRBJ1-3; clone size: -; V gene: TRBV25-1; D gene: -; CDR3 DNA: TGTGCCAGCACCCCAAGGGGCAGTGACACCATATATTTT; CDR3 protein: CASTPRGSDTIYF
J gene: TRBJ2-1; clone size: -; V gene: TRBV5-1; D gene: TRBD2; CDR3 DNA: TGCGCCAGCAGCCCCCCCCCTAGCGGGGAAAACAATGAGCAGTTCTTC; CDR3 protein: CASSPPPSGENNEQFF
J gene: TRBJ2-3; clone size: few; V gene: TRBV7-3; D gene: TRBD2; CDR3 DNA: TGTGCCAGCAGCTCACTGGGAGCGGGAGGGGCAGATACGCAGTATTTT; CDR3 protein: CASSSLGAGGADTQYF
J gene: TRBJ1-4; clone size: -; V gene: TRBV15; D gene: TRBD1; CDR3 DNA: TGTGCCACTAAAGGGGGGGACAGGGGTATGGGAGAAAAACTGTTTTTT; CDR3 protein: CATKGGDRGMGEKLFF
J gene: TRBJ2-5; clone size: few; V gene: TRBV9; D gene: TRBD2; CDR3 DNA: TGTGCCAGCAGCGTAGTCCCTAGCGGGGGGGCCGAGACCCAGTACTTC; CDR3 protein: CASSVVPSGGAETQYF
J gene: TRBJ2-1; clone size: -; V gene: TRBV29-1; D gene: TRBD2; CDR3 DNA: TGCAGCGTTGAAGATAATTGGGGAGGGAGAAATGAGCAGTTCTTC; CDR3 protein: CSVEDNWGGRNEQFF
J gene: TRBJ1-4; clone size: few; V gene: TRBV4-2; D gene: TRBD1; CDR3 DNA: TGTGCCAGCAGCTACCAAAGTACCGGGACAGGGGATGAAAAACTGTTTTTT; CDR3 protein: CASSYQSTGTGDEKLFF
J gene: TRBJ1-5; clone size: few; V gene: TRBV29-1; D gene: -; CDR3 DNA: TGCAGCGTTGAAGATAATCGCGGGGGGATGGTTGGTCAGCCCCAGCATTTT; CDR3 protein: CSVEDNRGGMVGQPQHF
J gene: TRBJ1-2; clone size: -; V gene: TRBV12-3/TRBV12-4; D gene: -; CDR3 DNA: TGTGCCAGCAGTGGCCACAGGTGGGCTAACTATGGCTACACCTTC; CDR3 protein: CASSGHRWANYGYTF
J gene: TRBJ2-5; clone size: -; V gene: TRBV7-6; D gene: TRBD1; CDR3 DNA: TGTGCCTCGGGACAGGGGGCAAAAGAGACCCAGTACTTC; CDR3 protein: CASGQGAKETQYF
J gene: TRBJ2-1; clone size: -; V gene: TRBV29-1; D gene: -; CDR3 DNA: TGCAGCGTTGGACAGAGAGGGTATGAGCAGTTCTTC; CDR3 protein: CSVGQRGYEQFF
J gene: TRBJ1-1; clone size: -; V gene: TRBV10-3; D gene: -; CDR3 DNA: TGTGCCATCAGTGAGACAGACTTCTCTGGGATGGGCACTGAAGCTTTCTTT; CDR3 protein: CAISETDFSGMGTEAFF
J gene: TRBJ2-1; clone size: few; V gene: TRBV18; D gene: -; CDR3 DNA: TGTGCCAGCTCACCAGTACCGTATGAGCAGTTCTTC; CDR3 protein: CASSPVPYEQFF
J gene: TRBJ2-5; clone size: few; V gene: TRBV19; D gene: -; CDR3 DNA: TGTGCCAGTAGTGACCGGGACGTGGAGACCCAGTACTTC; CDR3 protein: CASSDRDVETQYF
J gene: TRBJ1-1; clone size: few; V gene: TRBV3-2; D gene: -; CDR3 DNA: TGTGCCAGCAGCCCACGACGGTACACTGAAGCTTTCTTT; CDR3 protein: CASSPRRYTEAFF
J gene: TRBJ1-5; clone size: -; V gene: TRBV30; D gene: -; CDR3 DNA: TGTGCCTGGAGTGTAAGTGGCCGCAATCAGCCCCAGCATTTT; CDR3 protein: CAWSVSGRNQPQHF
J gene: TRBJ1-2; clone size: few; V gene: TRBV24-1; D gene: -; CDR3 DNA: TGTGCCACCAGGGGGAGCGGATCTAACTATGGCTACACCTTC; CDR3 protein: CATRGSGSNYGYTF
J gene: TRBJ2-3; clone size: few; V gene: TRBV7-9; D gene: -; CDR3 DNA: TGTGCCAGCAGCTTGGGGAGGAATACGCAGTATTTT; CDR3 protein: CASSLGRNTQYF
J gene: TRBJ1-1; clone size: few; V gene: TRBV15; D gene: -; CDR3 DNA: TGTGCCACCAGCAGAGATGTCAGGGTCGGAACTGAAGCTTTCTTT; CDR3 protein: CATSRDVRVGTEAFF
J gene: TRBJ1-2; clone size: few; V gene: TRBV4-1; D gene: -; CDR3 DNA: TGCGCCAGCAGCCAAGAGTTTGTGGTCGCGTATGGCTACACCTTC; CDR3 protein: CASSQEFVVAYGYTF
J gene: TRBJ1-5; clone size: many; V gene: TRBV6-5; D gene: -; CDR3 DNA: TGTGCCAGCAGTTTCCGGGGGGAGAGCAATCAGCCCCAGCATTTT; CDR3 protein: CASSFRGESNQPQHF
J gene: TRBJ2-3; clone size: few; V gene: TRBV20-1; D gene: -; CDR3 DNA: TGCAGTGCTAGTTTCGTGCAGGGGCCAGATACGCAGTATTTT; CDR3 protein: CSASFVQGPDTQYF
J gene: TRBJ2-1; clone size: -; V gene: TRBV6-2/TRBV6-3; D gene: -; CDR3 DNA: TGTGCCAGCAGTTTTGTCCAAAGCTCCTACAATGAGCAGTTCTTC; CDR3 protein: CASSFVQSSYNEQFF
J gene: TRBJ2-3; clone size: -; V gene: TRBV7-9; D gene: -; CDR3 DNA: TGTGCCAGCAGCTTACTCGACGGGGATACGCAGTATTTT; CDR3 protein: CASSLLDGDTQYF